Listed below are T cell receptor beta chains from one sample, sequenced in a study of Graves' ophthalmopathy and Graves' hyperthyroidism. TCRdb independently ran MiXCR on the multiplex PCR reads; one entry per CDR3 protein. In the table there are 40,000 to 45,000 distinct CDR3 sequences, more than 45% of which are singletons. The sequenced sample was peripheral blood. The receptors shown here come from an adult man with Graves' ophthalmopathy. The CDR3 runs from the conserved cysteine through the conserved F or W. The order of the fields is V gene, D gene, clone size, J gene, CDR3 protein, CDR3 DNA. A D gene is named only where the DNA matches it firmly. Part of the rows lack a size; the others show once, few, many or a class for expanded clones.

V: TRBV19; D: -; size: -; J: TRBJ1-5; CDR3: CASSMPTGSNQPQHF; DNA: TGTGCCAGTAGTATGCCCACGGGAAGCAATCAGCCCCAGCATTTT
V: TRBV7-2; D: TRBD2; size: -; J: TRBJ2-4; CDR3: CASRQDRLAWNF; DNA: TGTGCCAGCAGGCAAGACCGACTAGCCTGGAACTTC
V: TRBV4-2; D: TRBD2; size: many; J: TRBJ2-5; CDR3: CASSPRAGGPETQYF; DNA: TGTGCCAGCAGCCCACGAGCGGGAGGGCCGGAGACCCAGTACTTC
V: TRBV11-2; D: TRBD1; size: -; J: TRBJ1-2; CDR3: CASSGTGVYGYTF; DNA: TGTGCCAGCAGCGGGACAGGAGTATATGGCTACACCTTC
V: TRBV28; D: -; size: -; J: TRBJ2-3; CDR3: CASSSPALDTQYF; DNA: TGTGCCAGCAGTTCACCTGCACTAGATACGCAGTATTTT
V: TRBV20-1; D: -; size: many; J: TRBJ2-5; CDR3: CSASPGIILQETQYF; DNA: TGCAGTGCTTCGCCGGGCATTATTCTCCAAGAGACCCAGTACTTC
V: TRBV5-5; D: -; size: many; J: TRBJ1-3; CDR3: CASSSEKTQGYYSGNTIYF; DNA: TGTGCCAGCAGCTCTGAGAAGACTCAGGGTTACTACTCTGGAAACACCATATATTTT
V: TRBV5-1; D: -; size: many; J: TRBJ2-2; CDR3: CASSLGDTSTGELFF; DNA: TGCGCCAGCAGCTTGGGGGACACGAGCACCGGGGAGCTGTTTTTT
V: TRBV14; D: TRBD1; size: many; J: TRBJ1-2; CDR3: CASSLRGPSYGYTF; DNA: TGTGCCAGCAGCCTCAGGGGGCCTAGCTATGGCTACACCTTC
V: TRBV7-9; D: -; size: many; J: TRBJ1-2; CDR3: CASSFKGQLEPTGGYTF; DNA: TGTGCCAGCAGCTTCAAAGGACAGCTGGAGCCCACTGGCGGCTACACCTTC
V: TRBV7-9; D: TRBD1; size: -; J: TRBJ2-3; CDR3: CASSLDPGQGAGLDTQYF; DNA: TGCGCCAGCAGCTTGGACCCCGGACAGGGGGCTGGTTTGGATACGCAGTATTTT
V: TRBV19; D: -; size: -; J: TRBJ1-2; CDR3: CASSTPQGNGYTF; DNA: TGTGCCAGTAGTACACCCCAGGGAAATGGCTACACCTTC
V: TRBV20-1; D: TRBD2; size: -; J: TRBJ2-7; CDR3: CSTSFVSGRGLYEQYF; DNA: TGCAGTACCTCTTTCGTTAGCGGGAGGGGGTTGTACGAGCAGTACTTC
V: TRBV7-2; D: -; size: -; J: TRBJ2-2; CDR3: CASSRGELFF; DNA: TGTGCCAGCAGCAGGGGGGAGCTGTTTTTT
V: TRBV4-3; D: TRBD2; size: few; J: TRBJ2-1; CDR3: CASSQEWLAGGVFYNEQFF; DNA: TGCGCCAGCAGCCAAGAGTGGCTAGCGGGGGGGGTTTTCTACAATGAGCAGTTCTTC
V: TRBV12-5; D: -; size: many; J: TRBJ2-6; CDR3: CASGSPPGAISSGANVLTF; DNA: TGTGCTAGTGGTTCCCCGCCCGGGGCAATAAGCTCTGGGGCCAACGTCCTGACTTTC
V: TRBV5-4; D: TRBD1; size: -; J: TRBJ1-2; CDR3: CASSQATGANGYTF; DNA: TGTGCCAGCAGCCAGGCCACAGGGGCGAATGGCTACACCTTC
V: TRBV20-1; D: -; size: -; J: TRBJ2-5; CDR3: CSASPATNEKLFFGSGTQYF; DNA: -
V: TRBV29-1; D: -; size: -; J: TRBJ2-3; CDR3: CSVGRTTDTRYF; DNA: TGCAGCGTTGGTCGGACCACTGATACGCGGTATTTT
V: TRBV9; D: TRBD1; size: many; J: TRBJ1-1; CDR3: CASSVDQQGGAFF; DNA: TGTGCCAGCAGCGTAGACCAACAGGGGGGAGCTTTCTTT
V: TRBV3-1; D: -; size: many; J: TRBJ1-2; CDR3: CASGRQMGGYTF; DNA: TGTGCCAGCGGGAGACAGATGGGAGGCTACACCTTC
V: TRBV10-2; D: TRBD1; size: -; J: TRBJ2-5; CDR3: CASLGQGRKLGQETQYF; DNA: TGCGCCAGCCTTGGACAGGGGCGGAAGTTAGGCCAAGAGACCCAGTACTTC
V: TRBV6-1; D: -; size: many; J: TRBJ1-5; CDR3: CASSEAGGNQPQHF; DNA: TGTGCCAGCAGTGAAGCAGGGGGCAATCAGCCCCAGCATTTT
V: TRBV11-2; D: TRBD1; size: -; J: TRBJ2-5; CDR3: CAGSPIHSPGGGRETQYF; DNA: TGTGCCGGCAGCCCAATCCATAGCCCAGGGGGCGGGCGGGAGACCCAGTACTTC
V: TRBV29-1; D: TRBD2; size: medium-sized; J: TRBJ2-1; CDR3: CSVRGLAGVYNEQFF; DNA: TGCAGCGTGCGTGGACTAGCGGGAGTCTACAATGAGCAGTTCTTC
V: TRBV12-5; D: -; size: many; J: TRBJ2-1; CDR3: CASGLGAEDNEQFF; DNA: TGTGCTAGTGGCCTCGGGGCGGAGGACAATGAGCAGTTCTTC
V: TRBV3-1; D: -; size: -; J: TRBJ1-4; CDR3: CASSQAGGYNEKLFF; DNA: TGTGCCAGCAGCCAAGCCGGGGGATACAATGAAAAACTGTTTTTT
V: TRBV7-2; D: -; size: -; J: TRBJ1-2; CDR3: CASSPHPRSGYTF; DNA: TGTGCCAGCAGCCCTCACCCCCGATCTGGCTACACCTTC
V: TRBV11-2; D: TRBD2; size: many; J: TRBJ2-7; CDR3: CASSLRRAGGTYEQYF; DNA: TGTGCCAGCAGTCTACGTAGAGCGGGAGGAACCTACGAGCAGTACTTC
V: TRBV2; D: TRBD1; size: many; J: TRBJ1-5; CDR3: CASSGVGDRGDQPQHF; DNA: TGTGCCAGCAGTGGAGTAGGGGACAGGGGGGATCAGCCCCAGCATTTT
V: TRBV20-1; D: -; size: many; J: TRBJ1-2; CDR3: CSASAENYGYTF; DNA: TGCAGTGCTAGTGCAGAAAACTATGGCTACACCTTC